This record covers a single T cell receptor (beta chain). This entry comes from a study of blood T cell repertoires in COVID-19. Some clones are missing from TCRdb's copy, which holds only in-frame ones; the method was immunoSEQ multiplex PCR. The data hold about 160,000 clones, with around 81% observed a single time. Sequenced: PBMCs or T cells enriched from blood (not recorded which). The receptor comes from a man aged 40-50 years who had recovered from COVID-19.

The CDR3 DNA reads as TGTGCCAGCAGCGAGACCGCCCAGGTACACACTGAAGCTTTCTTT. As protein: CASSETAQVHTEAFF. V gene TRBV3-1 (or the pseudogene TRBV3-2) combines with J gene TRBJ1-1; D uncertain. The V end lost 5 bases, the J end lost 3 bases, and 16 bases lay between the germline ends. CDR3 length: 15 amino acids. Germline V lookup: CDR1 LGHDT, CDR2 YNNKEL (reference sequence).